These 14 T cell receptor beta chains were all obtained from the same sample, sequenced in a study of OX40 agonist ivuxolimab in advanced cancers. Clones were read by immunoSEQ multiplex PCR, and TCRdb kept only the in-frame ones, dropping some. The data contain 80,000 or so clones, about 86% of them singletons. This sample comprised CD4+ or CD8+ T cells sorted from blood, obtained in a trial of the OX40 agonist ivuxolimab. The receptors here all came from an adult with an advanced solid tumor such as melanoma, head and neck, liver or kidney cancer.

V usage is TRBV28 and J usage is TRBJ2-2; tentatively, D is TRBD1 (6 bases). V lost 7 bases to trimming and J lost 7 bases, with 19 bases between them. The CDR3 contains 15 residues. Per germline, CDR1 MDHEN and CDR2 SYDVKM. CDR3 region: CASTLLQGNVGELFF. The CDR3, as DNA: TGTGCCAGCACCTTGCTACAGGGTAATGTCGGGGAGCTGTTTTTT.

V gene TRBV19 combines with J gene TRBJ1-5; D unresolved. CDR1 is LNHDA, CDR2 SQIVND, per germline (reference sequence). Trimming stripped 1 base from V and 2 bases from J, with 9 bases between. The CDR3 sequence is 15 residues long. CDR3 DNA sequence: TGTGCCAGTAGTATAGGGAATGGTGGCAATCAGCCCCAGCATTTT. The encoded protein is CASSIGNGGNQPQHF. The variable domain in full, completed from reference TRBV19 and TRBJ1-5, reads DGGITQSPKYLFRKEGQNVTLSCEQNLNHDAMYWYRQDPGQGLRLIYYSQIVNDFQKGDIAEGYSVSREKKESFPLTVTSAQKNPTAFYLCASSIGNGGNQPQHFGDGTRLSIL.

The chain employs TRBV10-3 and TRBJ1-1, with a weak D call TRBD1 (6 bases). Germline CDR1 and CDR2: ENHRY and SYGVKD. The CDR3 extends over 13 amino acids. Trimming pared 6 bases from V and 1 base from J, leaving 9 bases between. The CDR3 DNA reads as TGTGCCATCAGGGGGGACAAGAACACTGAAGCTTTCTTT. Translated, it gives CAIRGDKNTEAFF.

The rearrangement links TRBV5-1 to TRBJ2-5; 7 bases map to TRBD2. The CDR3 covers 15 residues. The germline gives CDR1 SGHRS, CDR2 YFSETQ. Trimming at V came to 4 bases and at J to 2 bases, leaving 8 bases not matched to a gene. The CDR3 DNA sequence: TGCGCCAGCAGCGGGGCCCCAGCGGGGCAAGAGACCCAGTACTTC. As protein: CASSGAPAGQETQYF.

This sequence joins TRBV19 and TRBJ2-2, with 7 nucleotides matching TRBD1. The CDR3 contains 15 residues. The V gene's germline CDR1 is LNHDA and CDR2 SQIVND (reference sequence). V shed 5 bases and J 2 bases; nucleotides not matched to a gene: 5. DNA for the CDR3: TGTGCCAGTAGTCCGGGACAGCCTAACACCGGGGAGCTGTTTTTT. Translated: CASSPGQPNTGELFF.

The chain employs TRBV27 and TRBJ2-7, with TRBD1 matching 7 bases. The ends lost 2 bases at V and 4 bases at J; junction bases unmatched: 5. The CDR3 runs to 14 residues. Germline CDR1 MNHEY, CDR2 SMNVEV (reference sequence). CDR3 protein: CASSLITGEYEQYF. The CDR3 DNA sequence: TGTGCCAGCAGTTTAATAACAGGGGAGTACGAGCAGTACTTC.

This rearrangement joins TRBV18 to TRBJ2-1; D is uncertain. The germline CDR1 and CDR2 sequences are KGHSH and LQKENI. The CDR3 spans 15 residues. With 0 bases removed from V and 5 bases from J, the gap between germline ends came to 11 bases. This chain's CDR3 is CASSPPGSRNNEQFF. The CDR3 region has the DNA TGTGCCAGCTCACCACCGGGTAGCAGAAACAATGAGCAGTTCTTC.

CDR3: CASSGGASGRVYEQYF. The CDR3 coding sequence is TGTGCCAGCAGTGGGGGCGCTAGCGGGAGGGTTTACGAGCAGTACTTC. V usage is TRBV6-1 and J usage is TRBJ2-7; the match to TRBD2 covers 12 bases. The CDR3 contains 16 residues. With 4 bases clipped from V and 4 bases from J, the junction kept 8 bases outside the gene matches. Per germline, CDR1 MNHNS and CDR2 SASEGT.

There are a few counts of this clone. This sequence joins TRBV7-7 and TRBJ2-2; no firm D call. Trimming pared 3 bases from V and 3 bases from J, leaving 11 bases between. The CDR3 has 15 amino acids. Germline CDR1 and CDR2: SSHAT and FNYEAQ (reference sequence). The CDR3 spells CASSLVIEDTGELFF. CDR3 DNA: TGTGCCAGCAGCTTGGTGATCGAGGACACCGGGGAGCTGTTTTTT. The whole variable domain, remainder taken from reference TRBV7-7 and TRBJ2-2, is GAGVSQSPRYKVTKRGQDVTLRCDPISSHATLYWYQQALGQGPEFLTYFNYEAQPDKSGLPSDRFSAERPEGSISTLTIQRTEQRDSAMYRCASSLVIEDTGELFFGEGSRLTVL.

This clone was seen a handful of times. The rearrangement uses TRBV4-2 and TRBJ1-1; D gene uncertain. CDR1 and CDR2 from the germline V gene are LGHNA and YNFKEQ. This CDR3 has 13 amino acids. V lost 0 bases, J lost 7 bases, and 9 bases lay in between. CDR3 loop: CASSQDNTFEAFF. CDR3 DNA: TGTGCCAGCAGCCAAGATAACACTTTTGAAGCTTTCTTT.

V and J are TRBV18 and TRBJ2-5, with 7 bases that match TRBD1. The ends lost 3 bases at V and 2 bases at J; junction bases unmatched: 0. From germline, CDR1 is KGHSH and CDR2 LQKENI. The CDR3 loop spans 13 amino acids. The CDR3 loop is CASSPGQQETQYF. DNA for the CDR3: TGTGCCAGCTCACCGGGACAGCAAGAGACCCAGTACTTC.

This chain links TRBV18 with TRBJ1-1, with TRBD1 identical over 7 bases. Germline V gene lookup returns CDR1 KGHSH and CDR2 LQKENI. V shed 2 bases, J shed 4 bases, and the junction held 10 bases outside the gene matches. This CDR3 has 16 amino acids. DNA of the CDR3: TGTGCCAGCTCACCAAGTGGGACAGCCGGGACCACTGAAGCTTTCTTT. This translates into CASSPSGTAGTTEAFF. Based on the CDR3 plus reference TRBV18 and TRBJ1-1, the full variable domain is NAGVMQNPRHLVRRRGQEARLRCSPMKGHSHVYWYRQLPEEGLKFMVYLQKENIIDESGMPKERFSAEFPKEGPSILRIQQVVRGDSAAYFCASSPSGTAGTTEAFFGQGTRLTVV.

The chain carries TRBV19 and TRBJ1-1; no reliable D call. This CDR3 is 14 amino acids long. Germline-derived CDR1 and CDR2 are LNHDA and SQIVND (reference sequence). Trimming pared 7 bases from V and 10 bases from J, leaving 22 bases between. The CDR3, as DNA: TGTGCCAGTAATTCTTTGGAGGCCTCGTCGACAGCTTTCTTT. Translation gives CASNSLEASSTAFF.

V gene TRBV7-9 combines with J gene TRBJ1-2; TRBD1 is a possible D gene (6 bases). The CDR3 contains 13 residues. The V gene's germline CDR1 is SEHNR and CDR2 FQNEAQ (reference sequence). V gave up 3 bases and J gave up 6 bases, with 11 bases separating them. The CDR3 DNA sequence: TGTGCCAGCAGCTTCGACAGGTTTAATGGCTACACCTTC. Amino acids: CASSFDRFNGYTF.